This TCR beta chain originates from a study of vaccination effects on CD4 cells after COVID-19. Germline CDR1 and CDR2: SEHNR and FQNEAQ (reference sequence). CDR3 length: 15 residues. V dropped 0 bases and J dropped 4 bases, with 10 bases sitting between them. On this clone itself: Its matching antigen is unknown.

On roughly day 10 of culture, CD4+ T cells were separated out. The cohort was immunized with two doses of either the BNT162b2 or mRNA-1273 vaccine. Study-wide results and limits: Whether induced by infection or by vaccine, clones showed marked clonal contraction late after vaccination.

Here immunoSEQ multiplex PCR was the method, and the copy in TCRdb shows in-frame clones only, minus some. Of approximately 60,000 clones detected, around four fifths appear once; the ten largest clones hold 4.3%. Sequenced material: CD4+ T cells from PBMCs cultured without peptide, taken after COVID-19 vaccination. The TCR originated in a human donor who received a COVID-19 vaccine. The chain recombines TRBV7-9 with TRBJ2-1; maybe TRBD1 (6 bases). The CDR3 is CASSLARGRYNEQFF. CDR3 nucleotide sequence: TGTGCCAGCAGCTTAGCCAGGGGAAGGTACAATGAGCAGTTCTTC.